The rows below give T cell receptor beta chains drawn from one sample of a study of spatial heterogeneity in lung cancer. TCRdb re-called the 5' RACE reads with MiXCR, one entry per CDR3 protein. The sample yields about 36,000 distinct CDR3 sequences, more than 6.5% seen once. Sequencing used PBMCs, obtained at follow-up. Receptor source: a male donor with early-stage non-small cell lung cancer. Each CDR3 is given with its conserved first and last residue. The D gene is left open where the match is weak. Size values are once, few and many counts, or a class for expanded clones, and some rows have none.

D	J	V	size	DNA	CDR3
TRBD1	TRBJ1-1	TRBV6-1	few	TGTGCCATAAGGGGGCTCAGCACTGAAGCTTTCTTT	CAIRGLSTEAFF
TRBD1	TRBJ1-3	TRBV9	many	TGTGCCAGCAGCGCCGGACAGGTTAACTCTGGAAACACCATATATTTT	CASSAGQVNSGNTIYF
-	TRBJ1-1	TRBV29-1	few	TGCAGCGCTTCGAACACTGAAGCTTTCTTT	CSASNTEAFF
-	TRBJ1-1	TRBV7-9	few	TGTGCCAGCAGCTTGACGGGGGCGGGTGAAGCTTTCTTT	CASSLTGAGEAFF
-	TRBJ2-3	TRBV6-1	-	TGTGCCAGCAGTGAACCCCCTGTCCTTGCAGATACGCAGTATTTT	CASSEPPVLADTQYF
TRBD1	TRBJ1-1	TRBV6-2/TRBV6-3	many	TGTGCCAGCAAGAAGACAGGGTCGGACACTGAAGCTTTCTTT	CASKKTGSDTEAFF
-	TRBJ1-6	TRBV6-1	many	TGTGCCAGCAATTCAGGGAGCTCCTATAATTCACCCCTCCACTTT	CASNSGSSYNSPLHF
TRBD1	TRBJ1-1	TRBV3-1	many	TGTGCCAGCAGCCGTTCCACAGGGGACACTGAAGCTTTCTTT	CASSRSTGDTEAFF
-	TRBJ2-7	TRBV7-9	many	TGTGCCAGCAGCTCCGAGGGCGGACTCTACGAGCAGTACTTC	CASSSEGGLYEQYF
-	TRBJ2-5	TRBV29-1	few	TGCAGCGTTGACGAGGGTGGCGTGGAGACCCAGTACTTC	CSVDEGGVETQYF
-	TRBJ1-4	TRBV7-9	many	TGTGCCAGCAGCTTAGCTGTCGGCGATGAAAAACTGTTTTTT	CASSLAVGDEKLFF
TRBD2	TRBJ2-5	TRBV10-2	many	TGCGCCAGCAGCTCGACTAGCGGACTAGAGACCCAGTACTTC	CASSSTSGLETQYF